The 9 T cell receptor beta chains listed next were all sequenced from one sample in a study of early T cells in non-severe SARS-CoV-2 infection. TCRdb passed the 5' RACE reads through MiXCR, listing each CDR3 protein once. Of roughly 40,000 distinct CDR3 sequences in the sample, roughly 7% were seen once. The specimen was whole blood. The receptors come from an adult who was a healthcare worker with PCR-confirmed SARS-CoV-2 infection or an uninfected control (not recorded which).

This CDR3 reads CASSQQAGTGGGQQYF. CDR3 bases: TGTGCCAGCAGCCAACAAGCCGGGACAGGGGGCGGGCAGCAGTACTTC. This rearrangement joins TRBV7-9 to TRBJ2-7; 12 bases fit TRBD1. The V gene end was trimmed by 5 bases and the J gene end by 8 bases; junction bases not matched to a gene: 13. This CDR3 has 16 amino acids. Germline loops: CDR1 SEHNR, CDR2 FQNEAQ (reference sequence).

This clonotype was observed many times. Here the CDR3 DNA reads TGCAGTGCTAGAAGGACAGGGCGAAACATTCAGTACTTC. Residues: CSARRTGRNIQYF. The chain combines TRBV20-1 with TRBJ2-4; 8 nucleotides agree with TRBD1. CDR3 length: 13 amino acids. The V segment lost 2 bases and the J segment 6 bases; nucleotides outside the gene matches: 3. The germline V gene encodes CDR1 DFQATT and CDR2 SNEGSKA (reference sequence).

There are many counts of this clonotype. The V and J genes are TRBV14 and TRBJ2-6; D call uncertain. The CDR3 totals 16 residues. Germline lookup yields CDR1 SGHDN and CDR2 FVKESK. V was clipped by 3 bases and J by 0 bases, with 9 bases between them. DNA of the CDR3: TGTGCCAGCAGCCACCAACAAAGCTCTGGGGCCAACGTCCTGACTTTC. It is translated as CASSHQQSSGANVLTF.

This sequence joins TRBV5-4 and TRBJ2-1; tentatively, D is TRBD1 (5 bases). Germline V gene sequence: CDR1 SGHNT, CDR2 YYREEE (reference sequence). Trimming left V 4 bases short and J 5 bases short, with 10 bases between. The CDR3 is 13 amino acids. The CDR3 sequence is CASSPPRDNEQFF. CDR3 sequence (DNA): TGTGCCAGCAGCCCCCCCAGGGACAATGAGCAGTTCTTC.

This clonotype was counted ten times or more. The gene calls are TRBV10-3 and TRBJ2-7, with 8 positions matching TRBD2. The length of the CDR3 is 14 residues. With V trimmed by 5 bases and J by 4 bases, 7 bases remained unmatched. Germline loops: CDR1 ENHRY, CDR2 SYGVKD. DNA for the CDR3: TGTGCCATCAGTTCGGGACTAGATGGGTACGAGCAGTACTTC. It specifies CAISSGLDGYEQYF.

This clonotype was seen ten or more times. This chain joins TRBV5-1 and TRBJ2-1; D is perhaps TRBD2 (6 bases). The V end lost 5 bases, the J end lost 7 bases, and 19 bases lay between the germline ends. The CDR3 spans 15 residues. CDR1 is SGHRS and CDR2 is YFSETQ in the germline V gene. CDR3 residues: CASRSDPLGGNEQFF. The DNA for the CDR3 is TGCGCCAGCAGGTCGGACCCCCTCGGGGGAAATGAGCAGTTCTTC.

The CDR3 coding sequence is TGTGCCAGCTCACCTAACTTAGGAAACACCATATATTTT. Translation gives CASSPNLGNTIYF. The chain employs TRBV18 and TRBJ1-3; D is uncertain. The CDR3 has 13 residues. CDR1 and CDR2 (germline): KGHSH, LQKENI. Trimming left V 3 bases short and J 4 bases short, with 7 bases between.

About this clonotype: A read error may explain this, as a much larger clone is one base away. V and J are TRBV6-5 and TRBJ2-1; a possible D gene is TRBD1 (6 bases). V was clipped by 6 bases and J by 5 bases, with 14 bases between them. This CDR3 comprises 14 residues. Germline V lookup: CDR1 MNHEY, CDR2 SVGAGI. The CDR3 spells CASSRQVGNNEQFF. The DNA for the CDR3 is TGTGCCAGCAGCCGACAGGTCGGGAACAATGAGCAGTTCTTC.

In regard to this clonotype: Its ends do not fully match the called genes, so a read error is possible. The chain recombines TRBV7-2 with TRBJ2-3; D not resolved. Germline CDR1 SGHTA, CDR2 FQGNSA. The CDR3 is 9 amino acids. The CDR3 DNA is TGTGCCAGCAGCTCTGTACAGTTTTTT. Residues: CASSSVQFF.